Listed below are T cell receptor beta chains from one sample, sequenced in a study of T cells in localized non-small cell lung cancer. The table came from immunoSEQ multiplex PCR; TCRdb's copy has only in-frame clones and leaves some out. The repertoire has over 45,000 clones, approximately 90% of them found once; the top ten carry approximately 22%. Sequenced here: peripheral blood, sampled before any cancer treatment. The origin of the receptors is a man aged 35 to 69 with stage I squamous cell lung carcinoma. Both conserved end residues are part of each CDR3. Each record gives: V gene, D gene, clone size, J gene, CDR3 length, CDR3 DNA, CDR3 protein. The D gene is left open where the match is weak. Size is omitted from some rows. Given values are once, few, many or a class for expanded clones.

>TRBV19|TRBD1|-|TRBJ1-5|15
TGTGCCAGTAGTATGGGAGGGGGCAGCAATCAGCCCCAGCATTTT
CASSMGGGSNQPQHF
>TRBV6-5|TRBD2|once|TRBJ2-1|12
TGTGCCAGCAGGAGGGAGGGTGGCGAGCAGTTCTTC
CASRREGGEQFF
>TRBV7-9|-|-|TRBJ2-1|12
TGTGCCAGCAGCTTAGTGGCCAATGAGCAGTTCTTC
CASSLVANEQFF
>TRBV7-6|-|-|TRBJ2-5|12
TGTGCCAGCAGGGAGTTCCAAGAGACCCAGTACTTC
CASREFQETQYF
>TRBV2|-|-|TRBJ2-4|17
TGTGCCAGCAGTGTAGGGGGCCCTAGCGGATCCAAAAACATTCAGTACTTC
CASSVGGPSGSKNIQYF
>TRBV5-6|TRBD2|few|TRBJ2-3|14
TGTGCCAGCAGATCCGGACTAGCGGTACTTACGCAGTATTTT
CASRSGLAVLTQYF
>TRBV9|-|-|TRBJ1-2|14
TGTGCCAGCAGCCCCACGTGGGGTTTAGAAGGCTACACCTTC
CASSPTWGLEGYTF
>TRBV19|TRBD1|-|TRBJ1-3|14
TGTGCCAGTCGCCACAGGGGAGCTGGAAACACCATATATTTT
CASRHRGAGNTIYF
>TRBV11-2|TRBD2|-|TRBJ2-2|14
TGTGCCAGCCTCCCTAGCGGCCCCACCGGGGAGCTGTTTTTT
CASLPSGPTGELFF
>TRBV7-3|-|-|TRBJ2-2|11
TGTGCCAGCAGCACAGGGGGGGAGCTGTTTTTT
CASSTGGELFF
>TRBV19|-|-|TRBJ2-7|12
TGTGCCAGTAGTATGGCAGGCTACGAGCAGTACTTC
CASSMAGYEQYF
>TRBV27|TRBD2|-|TRBJ2-5|17
TGTGCCAGCAGTTTATTTGGACTAGCGGGAGGGCAAGAGACCCAGTACTTC
CASSLFGLAGGQETQYF
>TRBV7-2|TRBD1|-|TRBJ2-6|18
TGTGCCAGCACCCCGGACAGGGGCCTTGACTCTGGGGCCAACGTCCTGACTTTC
CASTPDRGLDSGANVLTF
>TRBV15|-|-|TRBJ2-3|14
TGTGCCACCAGCACCCGCCAGGGATCAGATACGCAGTATTTT
CATSTRQGSDTQYF
>TRBV5-8|TRBD2|-|TRBJ2-1|16
TGTGCCAGCAGTCGACGCACGGGAGGAACCTACAATGAGCAGTTCTTC
CASSRRTGGTYNEQFF
>TRBV6-1|-|-|TRBJ2-3|17
TGTGCCAGCAGTGATGGGATAGTACGAGAATGGGCAGATACGCAGTATTTT
CASSDGIVREWADTQYF
>TRBV6-5|-|-|TRBJ1-1|13
TGTGCCAGCAGCTATTCATTGGTAACTGAAGCTTTCTTT
CASSYSLVTEAFF
>TRBV28|-|-|TRBJ2-7|16
TGTGCCAGCACCCCCGGTGGGGCCTCGCAGTTCTACGAGCAGTACTTC
CASTPGGASQFYEQYF
>TRBV28|TRBD1|-|TRBJ1-1|14
TGTGCCAGCAGTTCACAGGGGGTGAACACTGAAGCTTTCTTT
CASSSQGVNTEAFF
>TRBV2|-|once|TRBJ2-2|15
TGTGCCAGCAGTGACGCAAAGCCGAACACCGGGGAGCTGTTTTTT
CASSDAKPNTGELFF
>TRBV5-1|TRBD1|-|TRBJ2-5|13
TGCGCCAGCAGCATACAGGGGCAAGAGACCCAGTACTTC
CASSIQGQETQYF
>TRBV29-1|-|-|TRBJ2-5|12
TGCAGCGACAAGCACCCCCAAGAGACCCAGTACTTC
CSDKHPQETQYF
>TRBV5-1|-|-|TRBJ1-5|13
TGCGCCAGCAGCCGGGACAGCAATCAGCCCCAGCATTTT
CASSRDSNQPQHF
>TRBV7-9|-|once|TRBJ2-3|17
TGTGCCAGCAGCTTCCGATCCGGGGTTCGGGGCTCAGATACGCAGTATTTT
CASSFRSGVRGSDTQYF
>TRBV28|TRBD2|-|TRBJ2-2|16
TGTGCCAGCAGTTTACGCGGGAGGGCGAACACCGGGGAGCTGTTTTTT
CASSLRGRANTGELFF
>TRBV15|-|-|TRBJ2-2|15
TGTGCCACCAGCGGCTCACAGGGCTGGGCCGGGGAGCTGTTTTTT
CATSGSQGWAGELFF
>TRBV28|-|-|TRBJ2-1|10
TGTGCCAGCTCGCGGAATGAGCAGTTCTTC
CASSRNEQFF
>TRBV30|-|-|TRBJ2-1|11
TGTGCCTGGAGATTAAGGGGTGAGCAGTTCTTC
CAWRLRGEQFF
>TRBV2|-|few|TRBJ1-1|13
TGTGCCAGCAGTGTTCAGGGACCCACTGAAGCTTTCTTT
CASSVQGPTEAFF
>TRBV27|TRBD2|-|TRBJ2-1|16
TGTGCCAGCAGTCCCCCGGGGGGGCCTCACTACAATGAGCAGTTCTTC
CASSPPGGPHYNEQFF
>TRBV2|-|-|TRBJ1-3|14
TGTGCCAGCAGTGGGGGAAGGGCTGGAAACACCATATATTTT
CASSGGRAGNTIYF
>TRBV27|-|-|TRBJ1-4|17
TGTGCCAGCAGTTTAGGGATGGGATTAGGGGGGGTCGAAAAACTGTTTTTT
CASSLGMGLGGVEKLFF
>TRBV19|-|-|TRBJ1-1|13
TGTGCCAGTAGTAAAAGAGGTTCGCCTGAAGCTTTCTTT
CASSKRGSPEAFF
>TRBV7-2|-|-|TRBJ2-5|15
TGTGCCAGCAGCTTTCAACAGGGACCGGGAGAGACCCAGTACTTC
CASSFQQGPGETQYF
>TRBV2|-|-|TRBJ2-3|13
TGTGCCAGCAGTGAGGGCCCTTTTGGTCCGCAGTATTTT
CASSEGPFGPQYF
>TRBV10-3|TRBD1|-|TRBJ2-4|15
TGTGCCATCAGTGATCCCGGGACAGGCAAAAACATTCAGTACTTC
CAISDPGTGKNIQYF
>TRBV4-2|-|-|TRBJ2-2|15
TGTGCCAGCAGTTTGGGTCAAGTCCGCACCGGGGAGCTGTTTTTT
CASSLGQVRTGELFF
>TRBV5-6|-|-|TRBJ2-4|16
TGTGCCAGCAGCCAACCCCCAGGGGCGACTAAAAACATTCAGTACTTC
CASSQPPGATKNIQYF
>TRBV7-3|-|-|TRBJ2-3|15
TGTGCCAGCAGCAAATCCTATATGAATCCAGATACGCAGTATTTT
CASSKSYMNPDTQYF
>TRBV5-8|TRBD2|-|TRBJ2-1|16
TGTGCCAGCAGCGGAACTAGCGGAAGCTCCTACAATGAGCAGTTCTTC
CASSGTSGSSYNEQFF
>TRBV28|-|-|TRBJ1-3|11
TGTGCCAGCAAAACTGGAAACACCATATATTTT
CASKTGNTIYF
>TRBV7-9|-|-|TRBJ2-6|15
TGTGCCAGCAGCTTGAGGGGGTCTGGGGCCAACGTCCTGACTTTC
CASSLRGSGANVLTF
>TRBV7-2|-|once|TRBJ1-3|13
TGTGCCAGCATCCAGGGGTCTGGAAACACCATATATTTT
CASIQGSGNTIYF
>TRBV19|-|-|TRBJ1-4|14
TGTGCCAGTAGTATAGTGTTTCCAAGTGAAAAACTGTTTTTT
CASSIVFPSEKLFF
>TRBV7-9|TRBD1|-|TRBJ1-5|19
TGTGCCAGCAGCCAAGACGACCAGACAGGGAAAAATAGCAATCAGCCCCAGCATTTT
CASSQDDQTGKNSNQPQHF
>TRBV10-3|-|-|TRBJ1-5|12
TGTGCCATCAGTGGCCTAAATCAGCCCCAGCATTTT
CAISGLNQPQHF
>TRBV5-1|-|-|TRBJ1-1|13
TGCGCCAGCAGCTTAGACCCGAACACTGAAGCTTTCTTT
CASSLDPNTEAFF
>TRBV6-4|-|-|TRBJ2-1|14
TGTGCCAGCAGTGACGGGACGGGGAACAATGAGCAGTTCTTC
CASSDGTGNNEQFF
>TRBV6-6|-|-|TRBJ2-1|14
TGTGCCAGCCGAGACGTAGGTGCCAGGGATGAGCAGTTCTTC
CASRDVGARDEQFF